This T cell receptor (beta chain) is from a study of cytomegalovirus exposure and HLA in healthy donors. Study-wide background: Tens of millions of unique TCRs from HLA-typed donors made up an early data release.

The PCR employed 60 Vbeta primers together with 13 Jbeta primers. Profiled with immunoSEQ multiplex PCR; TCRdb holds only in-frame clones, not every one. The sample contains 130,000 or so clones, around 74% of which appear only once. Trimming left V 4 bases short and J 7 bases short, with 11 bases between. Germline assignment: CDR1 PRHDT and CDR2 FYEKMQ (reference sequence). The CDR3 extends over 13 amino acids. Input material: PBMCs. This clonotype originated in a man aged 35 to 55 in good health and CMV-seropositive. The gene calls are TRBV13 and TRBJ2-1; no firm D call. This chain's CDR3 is CASSSLIVNEQFF. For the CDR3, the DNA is TGTGCCAGCAGCTCCTTGATAGTAAATGAGCAGTTCTTC.